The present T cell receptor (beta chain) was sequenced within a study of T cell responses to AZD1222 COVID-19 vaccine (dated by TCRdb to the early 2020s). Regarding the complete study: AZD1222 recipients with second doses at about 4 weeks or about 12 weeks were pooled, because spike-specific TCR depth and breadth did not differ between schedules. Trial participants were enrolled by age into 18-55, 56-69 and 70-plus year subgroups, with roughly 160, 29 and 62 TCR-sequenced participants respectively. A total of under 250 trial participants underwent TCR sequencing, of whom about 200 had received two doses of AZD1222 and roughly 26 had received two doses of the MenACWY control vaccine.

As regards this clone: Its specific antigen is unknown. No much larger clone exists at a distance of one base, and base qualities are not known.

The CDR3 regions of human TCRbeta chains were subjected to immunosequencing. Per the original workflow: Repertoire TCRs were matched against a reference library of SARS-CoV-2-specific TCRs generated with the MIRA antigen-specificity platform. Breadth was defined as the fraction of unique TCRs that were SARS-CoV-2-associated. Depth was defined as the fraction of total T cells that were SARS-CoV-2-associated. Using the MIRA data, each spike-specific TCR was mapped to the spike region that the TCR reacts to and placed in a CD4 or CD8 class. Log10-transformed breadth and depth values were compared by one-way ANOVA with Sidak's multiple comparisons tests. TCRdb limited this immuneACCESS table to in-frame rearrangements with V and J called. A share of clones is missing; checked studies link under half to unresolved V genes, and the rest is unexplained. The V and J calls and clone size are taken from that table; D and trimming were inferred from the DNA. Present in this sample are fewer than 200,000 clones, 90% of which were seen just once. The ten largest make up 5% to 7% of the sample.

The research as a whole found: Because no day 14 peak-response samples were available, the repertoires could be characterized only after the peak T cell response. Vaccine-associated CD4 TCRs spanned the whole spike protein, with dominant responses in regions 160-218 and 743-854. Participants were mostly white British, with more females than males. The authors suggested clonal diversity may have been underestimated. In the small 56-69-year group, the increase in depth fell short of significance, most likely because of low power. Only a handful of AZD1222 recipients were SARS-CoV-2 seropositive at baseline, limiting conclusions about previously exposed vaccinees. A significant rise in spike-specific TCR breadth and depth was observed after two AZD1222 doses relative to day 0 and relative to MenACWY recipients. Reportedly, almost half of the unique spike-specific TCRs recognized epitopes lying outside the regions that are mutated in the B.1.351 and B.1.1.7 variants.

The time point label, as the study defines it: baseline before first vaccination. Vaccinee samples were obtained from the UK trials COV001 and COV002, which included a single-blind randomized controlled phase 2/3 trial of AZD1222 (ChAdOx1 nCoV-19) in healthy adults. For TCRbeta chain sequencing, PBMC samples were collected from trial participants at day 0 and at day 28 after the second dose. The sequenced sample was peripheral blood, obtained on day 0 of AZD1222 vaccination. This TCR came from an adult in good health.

The DNA sequence is TGTGCCAGCAGCTTAAACAGGCTGAACACTGAAGCTTTCTTT. This sequence encodes CASSLNRLNTEAFF. The chain is assembled from TRBV7-8 and TRBJ1-1; possibly the D gene is TRBD1, per 5 matching bases. CDR1 and CDR2 are drawn from the germline V gene: SGHVS, FQNEAQ. V is shortened by 2 bases, J by 0 bases, and the region joining them spans 7 bases. The CDR3, from cysteine to phenylalanine, totals 14 residues. Left in the record is the CDR3 DNA by itself, 42 bases read in frame from the first base.